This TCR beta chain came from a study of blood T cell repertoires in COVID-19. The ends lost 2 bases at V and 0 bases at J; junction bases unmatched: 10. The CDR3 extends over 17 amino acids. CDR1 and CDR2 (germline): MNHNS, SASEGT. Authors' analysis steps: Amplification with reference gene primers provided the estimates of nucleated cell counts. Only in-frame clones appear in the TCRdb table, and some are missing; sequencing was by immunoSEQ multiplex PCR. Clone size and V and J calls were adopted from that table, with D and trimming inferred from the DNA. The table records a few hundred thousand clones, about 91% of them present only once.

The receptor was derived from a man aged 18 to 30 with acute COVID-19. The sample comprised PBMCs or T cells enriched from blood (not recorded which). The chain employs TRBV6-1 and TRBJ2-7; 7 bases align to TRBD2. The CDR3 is CASSERAAGLFSYEQYF. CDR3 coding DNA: TGTGCCAGCAGTGAAAGGGCAGCGGGACTATTCTCCTACGAGCAGTACTTC.